Shown below are 5 T cell receptor beta chains from a single sample sequenced in a study of long-term antiretroviral therapy in people with HIV. The immunoSEQ assay was v3.0, run at survey level. This table comes from immunoSEQ multiplex PCR, and its TCRdb copy is limited to in-frame clones, with some not included. Among fewer than 35,000 clones listed, 83% were seen once. The specimen comprised unsorted PBMCs, sampled 0.4 years before starting antiretroviral therapy. The receptors derive from a man younger than 35 with HIV.

This clone has only a few counts. V and J are TRBV4-3 and TRBJ1-5; D is possibly TRBD1 (5 bases). This CDR3 spans 15 amino acids. Per germline, CDR1 LGHNA and CDR2 YSLEER. V was cut by 0 bases and J by 4 bases, with 10 bases left in between. CDR3 sequence: CASSQDRWGNQPQHF. The CDR3 coding sequence is TGCGCCAGCAGCCAAGACCGGTGGGGGAATCAGCCCCAGCATTTT.

V gene TRBV28 combines with J gene TRBJ1-1; maybe TRBD1 (6 bases). CDR3 length: 13 amino acids. V was trimmed by 8 bases and J by 1 base, leaving 11 bases between them. Germline V gives CDR1 MDHEN, CDR2 SYDVKM. The CDR3 DNA reads as TGTGCCAGCCGGGACACCCAGAACACTGAAGCTTTCTTT. Amino acids: CASRDTQNTEAFF. Based on the CDR3 plus reference TRBV28 and TRBJ1-1, the full variable domain is DVKVTQSSRYLVKRTGEKVFLECVQDMDHENMFWYRQDPGLGLRLIYFSYDVKMKEKGDIPEGYSVSREKKERFSLILESASTNQTSMYLCASRDTQNTEAFFGQGTRLTVV.

This clone was seen a few times. This chain links TRBV9 with TRBJ2-7, with D possibly being TRBD1 (6 bases). The CDR3 spans 12 residues. V was cut by 3 bases and J by 13 bases, with 17 bases left in between. The germline V gene has CDR1 SGDLS and CDR2 YYNGEE. CDR3 DNA sequence: TGTGCCAGCAGCGACCGCGTGGGACACCCATACTTC. As protein: CASSDRVGHPYF.

V and J are TRBV10-3 and TRBJ1-2; D is unclear. The CDR3 runs to 13 residues. The V gene's germline CDR1 is ENHRY and CDR2 SYGVKD. V dropped 8 bases and J dropped 4 bases, with 14 bases sitting between them. The CDR3 nucleotides are TGTGCCATCCGCGACGGGATTTCCTATGGCTACACCTTC. Encoded protein: CAIRDGISYGYTF.

The CDR3 region is CASSEGPEGTEAFF. The CDR3 DNA follows: TGTGCCAGCAGTGAAGGCCCGGAGGGAACTGAAGCTTTCTTT. The V gene is TRBV2, the J gene TRBJ1-1, with D unclear. This CDR3 has 14 amino acids. The germline V gene has CDR1 SNHLY and CDR2 FYNNEI. Trimming left V 1 base short and J 5 bases short, with 11 bases between.